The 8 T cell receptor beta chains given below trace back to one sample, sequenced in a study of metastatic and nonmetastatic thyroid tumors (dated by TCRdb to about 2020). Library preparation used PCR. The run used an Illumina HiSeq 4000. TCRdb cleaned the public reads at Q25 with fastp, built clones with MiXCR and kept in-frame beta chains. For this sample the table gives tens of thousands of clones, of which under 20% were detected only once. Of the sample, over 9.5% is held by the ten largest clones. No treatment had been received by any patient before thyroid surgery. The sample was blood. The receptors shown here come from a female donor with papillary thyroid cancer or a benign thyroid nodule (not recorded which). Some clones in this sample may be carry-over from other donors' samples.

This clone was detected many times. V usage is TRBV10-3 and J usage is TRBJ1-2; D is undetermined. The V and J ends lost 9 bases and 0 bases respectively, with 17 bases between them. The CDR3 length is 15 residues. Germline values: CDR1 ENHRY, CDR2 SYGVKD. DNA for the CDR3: TGTGCCATTAGGGCCCTGGCAGAGACTAACTATGGCTACACCTTC. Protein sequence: CAIRALAETNYGYTF.

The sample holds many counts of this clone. For the CDR3, the DNA is TGTGCCAGTAGTAGCACAGGGTTGAGCGGCTACACCTTC. Translating it yields CASSSTGLSGYTF. The V call is TRBV19, the J call TRBJ1-2, with D possibly being TRBD1 (6 bases). Looked up from germline, CDR1 is LNHDA and CDR2 is SQIVND (reference sequence). This CDR3 region has 13 residues. V lost 4 bases and J lost 8, with 14 bases in between.

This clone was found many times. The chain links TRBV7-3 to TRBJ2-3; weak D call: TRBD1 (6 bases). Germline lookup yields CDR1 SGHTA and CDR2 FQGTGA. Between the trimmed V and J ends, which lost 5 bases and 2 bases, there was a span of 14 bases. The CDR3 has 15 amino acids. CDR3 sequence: CASSPGGGPTDTQYF. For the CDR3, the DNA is TGTGCCAGCAGCCCTGGTGGGGGCCCCACAGATACGCAGTATTTT.

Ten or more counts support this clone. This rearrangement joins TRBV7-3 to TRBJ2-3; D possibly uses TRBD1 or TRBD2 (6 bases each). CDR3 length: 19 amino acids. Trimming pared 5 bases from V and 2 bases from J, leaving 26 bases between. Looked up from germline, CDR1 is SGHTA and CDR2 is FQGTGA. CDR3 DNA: TGTGCCAGCAGCGCCTGGAATTTTCGGGGGCCAAGGGACACAGATACGCAGTATTTT. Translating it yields CASSAWNFRGPRDTDTQYF. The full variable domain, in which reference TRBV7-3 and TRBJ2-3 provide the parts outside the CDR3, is GAGVSQTPSNKVTEKGKYVELRCDPISGHTALYWYRQSLGQGPEFLIYFQGTGAADDSGLPNDRFFAVRPEGSVSTLKIQRTERGDSAVYLCASSAWNFRGPRDTDTQYFGPGTRLTVL.

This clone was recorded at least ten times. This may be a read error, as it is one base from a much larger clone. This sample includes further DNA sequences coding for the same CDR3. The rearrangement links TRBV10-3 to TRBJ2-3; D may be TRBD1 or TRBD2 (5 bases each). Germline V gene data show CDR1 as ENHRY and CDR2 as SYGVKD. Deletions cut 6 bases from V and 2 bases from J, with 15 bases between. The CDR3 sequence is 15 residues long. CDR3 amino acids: CAISTGTSLTDTQYF. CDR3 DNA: TGTGCCATCAGCACCGGGACGTCCCTCACAGATACGCAGTATTTT.

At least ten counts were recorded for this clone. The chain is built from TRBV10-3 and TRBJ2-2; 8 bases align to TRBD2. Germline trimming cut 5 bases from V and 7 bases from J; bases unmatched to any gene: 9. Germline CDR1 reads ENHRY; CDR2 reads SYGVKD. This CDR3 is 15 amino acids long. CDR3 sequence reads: CAISSSGGPIGELFF. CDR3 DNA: TGTGCCATCAGTTCCTCGGGGGGGCCCATCGGGGAGCTGTTTTTT.

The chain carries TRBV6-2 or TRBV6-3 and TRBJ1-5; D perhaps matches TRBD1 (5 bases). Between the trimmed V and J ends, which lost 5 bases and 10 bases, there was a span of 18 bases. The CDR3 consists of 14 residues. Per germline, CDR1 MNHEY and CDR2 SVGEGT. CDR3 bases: TGTGCCAGCAGTCGGGGTACAGACAGTCATCCCCAGCATTTT. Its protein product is CASSRGTDSHPQHF.

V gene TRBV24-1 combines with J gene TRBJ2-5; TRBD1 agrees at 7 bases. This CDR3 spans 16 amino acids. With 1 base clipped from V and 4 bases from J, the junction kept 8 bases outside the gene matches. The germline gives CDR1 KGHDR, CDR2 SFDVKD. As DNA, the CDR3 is TGTGCCACCAGTGATTTTCGACAGGGTCCAAGAGAGACCCAGTACTTC. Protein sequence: CATSDFRQGPRETQYF.